The T cell receptor (beta chain) under discussion was sequenced for a study of blood T cell repertoires in COVID-19. Looking at the study overall: Material from acute and convalescent COVID-19 was sourced from the United States, Italy and Spain. PBMCs, B-cell-depleted T cells, or T cells provided the cDNA or gDNA that made up the material.

The J segment lost 7 bases and the V segment lost 5 bases, leaving 12 bases of the junction unmatched. This CDR3 has 16 residues. Per the germline V gene, CDR1 is SGHAT and CDR2 is FQNNGV. Profiling relied on immunoSEQ multiplex PCR, and the TCRdb table lists in-frame clones only, not all of them. This repertoire shows approximately 190,000 clones, about 82% found once; its top ten account for 4.5% to 5.5%. The clonotype comes from a woman between 25 and 40 years old with acute or convalescent COVID-19. Input material: peripheral blood. The chain joins TRBV11-2 to TRBJ2-1; 9 bases are a match to TRBD2. CDR3 in amino acids: CASSPRGGRARNEQFF. The CDR3 DNA follows: TGTGCCAGCAGCCCCCGGGGCGGGAGGGCCAGGAATGAGCAGTTCTTC.